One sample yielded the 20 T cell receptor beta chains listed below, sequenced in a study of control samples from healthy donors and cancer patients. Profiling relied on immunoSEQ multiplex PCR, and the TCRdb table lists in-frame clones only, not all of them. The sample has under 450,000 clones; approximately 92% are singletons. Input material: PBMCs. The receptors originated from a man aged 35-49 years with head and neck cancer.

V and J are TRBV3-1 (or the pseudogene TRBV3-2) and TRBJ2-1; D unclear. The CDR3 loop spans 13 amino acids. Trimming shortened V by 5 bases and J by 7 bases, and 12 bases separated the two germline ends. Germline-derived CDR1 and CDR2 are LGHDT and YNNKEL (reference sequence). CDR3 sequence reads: CASSFDIDNEQFF. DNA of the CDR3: TGTGCCAGCAGCTTCGATATAGATAATGAGCAGTTCTTC.

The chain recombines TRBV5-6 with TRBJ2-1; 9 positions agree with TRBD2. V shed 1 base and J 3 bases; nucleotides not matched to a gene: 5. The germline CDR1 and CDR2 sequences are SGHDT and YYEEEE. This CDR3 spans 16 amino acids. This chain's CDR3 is CASSLLAGGFYNEQFF. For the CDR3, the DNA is TGTGCCAGCAGCTTGTTGGCGGGAGGGTTCTACAATGAGCAGTTCTTC.

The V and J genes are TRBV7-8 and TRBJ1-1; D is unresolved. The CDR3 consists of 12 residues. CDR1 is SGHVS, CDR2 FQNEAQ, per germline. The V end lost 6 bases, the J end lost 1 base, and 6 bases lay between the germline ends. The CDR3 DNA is TGTGCCAGCAGTCTGTCGAACACTGAAGCTTTCTTT. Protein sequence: CASSLSNTEAFF.

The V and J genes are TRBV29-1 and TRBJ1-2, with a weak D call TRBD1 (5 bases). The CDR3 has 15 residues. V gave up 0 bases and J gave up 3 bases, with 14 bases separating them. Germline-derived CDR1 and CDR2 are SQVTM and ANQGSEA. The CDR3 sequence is CSVEDPGLADYGYTF. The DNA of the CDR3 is TGCAGCGTTGAAGATCCGGGACTGGCGGACTATGGCTACACCTTC.

In nucleotides, the CDR3 is TGTGCCTGGAGTGCCCAGGGGGCTTATGGCTACACCTTC. Protein product: CAWSAQGAYGYTF. The chain couples TRBV30 to TRBJ1-2; 8 nucleotides align to TRBD1. In germline, CDR1 is GTSNPN, CDR2 SVGIG (reference sequence). The V and J ends lost 1 base and 5 bases, in that order; junction bases with no gene match: 3. The CDR3 sequence is 13 residues long.

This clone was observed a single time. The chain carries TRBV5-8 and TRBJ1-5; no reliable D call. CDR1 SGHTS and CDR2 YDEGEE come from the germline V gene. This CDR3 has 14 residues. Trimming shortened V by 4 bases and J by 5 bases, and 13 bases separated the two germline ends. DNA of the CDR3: TGTGCCAGCAGCCCCTTGGCGTGGGATCAGCCCCAGCATTTT. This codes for CASSPLAWDQPQHF.

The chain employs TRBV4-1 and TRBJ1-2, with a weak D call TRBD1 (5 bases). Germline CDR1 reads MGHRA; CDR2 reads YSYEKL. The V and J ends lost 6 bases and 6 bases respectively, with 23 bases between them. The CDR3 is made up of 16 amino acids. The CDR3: CASRGGSFSPWDGYTF. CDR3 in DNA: TGCGCCAGCAGGGGGGGTTCCTTCTCCCCTTGGGATGGCTACACCTTC.

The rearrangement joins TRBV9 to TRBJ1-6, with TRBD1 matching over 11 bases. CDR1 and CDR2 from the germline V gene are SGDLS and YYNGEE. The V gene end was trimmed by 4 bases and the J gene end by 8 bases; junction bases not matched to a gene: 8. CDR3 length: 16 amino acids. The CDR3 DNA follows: TGTGCCAGCAGCCCGCGGACAGGGGGCGCGGATTCACCCCTCCACTTT. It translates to CASSPRTGGADSPLHF.

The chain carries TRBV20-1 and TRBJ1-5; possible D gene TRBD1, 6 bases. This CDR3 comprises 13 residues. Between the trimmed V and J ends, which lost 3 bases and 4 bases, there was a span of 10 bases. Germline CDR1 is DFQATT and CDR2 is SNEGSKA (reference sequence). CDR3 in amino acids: CSASAGVNQPQHF. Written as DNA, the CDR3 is TGCAGTGCTAGTGCAGGGGTGAATCAGCCCCAGCATTTT.

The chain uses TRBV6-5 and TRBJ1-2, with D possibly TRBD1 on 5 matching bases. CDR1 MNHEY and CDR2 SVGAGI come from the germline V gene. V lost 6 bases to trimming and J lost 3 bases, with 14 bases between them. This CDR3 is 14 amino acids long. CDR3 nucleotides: TGTGCCAGCAGCCTCACACAGGAGCACTATGGCTACACCTTC. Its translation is CASSLTQEHYGYTF.

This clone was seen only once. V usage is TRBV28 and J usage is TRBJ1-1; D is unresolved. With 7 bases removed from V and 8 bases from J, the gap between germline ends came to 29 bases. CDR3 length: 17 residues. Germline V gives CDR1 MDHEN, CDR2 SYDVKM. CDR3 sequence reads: CASTYSHRRIIAGEAFF. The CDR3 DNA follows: TGTGCCAGCACCTACTCCCATAGGAGAATAATAGCAGGCGAAGCTTTCTTT.

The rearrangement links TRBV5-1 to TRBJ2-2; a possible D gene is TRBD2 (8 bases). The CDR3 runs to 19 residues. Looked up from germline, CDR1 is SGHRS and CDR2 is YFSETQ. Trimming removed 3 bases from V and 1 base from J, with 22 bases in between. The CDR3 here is CASSWRGLAGRGNTGELFF. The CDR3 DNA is TGCGCCAGCAGCTGGAGGGGGCTAGCGGGTCGTGGGAACACCGGGGAGCTGTTTTTT.

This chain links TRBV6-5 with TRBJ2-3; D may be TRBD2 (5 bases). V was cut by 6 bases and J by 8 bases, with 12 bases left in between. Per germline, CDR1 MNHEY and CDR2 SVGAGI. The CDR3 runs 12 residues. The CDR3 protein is CASSRGRSTQYF. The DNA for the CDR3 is TGTGCCAGCAGCAGAGGGCGGAGTACGCAGTATTTT.

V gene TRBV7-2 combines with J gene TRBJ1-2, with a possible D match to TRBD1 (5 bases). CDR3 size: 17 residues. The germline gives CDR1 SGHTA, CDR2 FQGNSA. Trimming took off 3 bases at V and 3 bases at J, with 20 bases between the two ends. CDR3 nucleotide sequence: TGTGCCAGCAGCTTCGGGTCGCAGGGTTCGTCTGACTATGGCTACACCTTC. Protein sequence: CASSFGSQGSSDYGYTF. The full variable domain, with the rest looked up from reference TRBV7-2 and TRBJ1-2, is GAGVSQSPSNKVTEKGKDVELRCDPISGHTALYWYRQSLGQGLEFLIYFQGNSAPDKSGLPSDRFSAERTGGSVSTLTIQRTQQEDSAVYLCASSFGSQGSSDYGYTFGSGTRLTVV.

The CDR3 loop is CASSRRDDYEQYF. CDR3 bases: TGTGCCAGTAGTCGCCGGGACGACTACGAGCAGTACTTC. The chain is built from TRBV19 and TRBJ2-7; either TRBD1 or TRBD2 may supply D (5 bases each). V dropped 5 bases and J dropped 3 bases, with 11 bases sitting between them. Germline CDR1 reads LNHDA; CDR2 reads SQIVND (reference sequence). CDR3 length: 13 residues. Together with reference TRBV19 and TRBJ2-7, the CDR3 gives the full variable domain: DGGITQSPKYLFRKEGQNVTLSCEQNLNHDAMYWYRQDPGQGLRLIYYSQIVNDFQKGDIAEGYSVSREKKESFPLTVTSAQKNPTAFYLCASSRRDDYEQYFGPGTRLTVT.

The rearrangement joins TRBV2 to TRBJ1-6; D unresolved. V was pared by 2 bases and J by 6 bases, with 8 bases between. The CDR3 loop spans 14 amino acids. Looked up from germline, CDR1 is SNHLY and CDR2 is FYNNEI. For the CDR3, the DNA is TGTGCCAGCAGTGAAAACGGAGGTAATTCACCCCTCCACTTT. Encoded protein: CASSENGGNSPLHF.

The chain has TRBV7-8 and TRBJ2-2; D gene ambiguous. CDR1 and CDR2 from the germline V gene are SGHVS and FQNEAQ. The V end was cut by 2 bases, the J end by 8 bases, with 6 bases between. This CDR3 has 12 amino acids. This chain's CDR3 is CASSLFEGELFF. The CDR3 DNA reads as TGTGCCAGCAGCTTATTTGAAGGGGAGCTGTTTTTT.

The CDR3 DNA is TGCAGCGTTGAAGGTGCCTACAATGAGCAGTTCTTC. Protein: CSVEGAYNEQFF. The gene calls are TRBV29-1 and TRBJ2-1; D ambiguous. Trimming pared 1 base from V and 2 bases from J, leaving 3 bases between. The germline V gene has CDR1 SQVTM and CDR2 ANQGSEA. This CDR3 is built from 12 residues.

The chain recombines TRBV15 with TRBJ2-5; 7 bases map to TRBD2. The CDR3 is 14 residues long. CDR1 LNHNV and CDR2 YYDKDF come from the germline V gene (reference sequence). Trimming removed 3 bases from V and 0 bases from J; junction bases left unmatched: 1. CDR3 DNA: TGTGCCACCAGCAGCGGGACTAACCAAGAGACCCAGTACTTC. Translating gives CATSSGTNQETQYF.

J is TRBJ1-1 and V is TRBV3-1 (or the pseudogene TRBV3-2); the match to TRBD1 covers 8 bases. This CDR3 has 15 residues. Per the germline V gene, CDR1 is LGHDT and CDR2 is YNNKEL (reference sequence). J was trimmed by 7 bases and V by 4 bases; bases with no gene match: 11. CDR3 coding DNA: TGTGCCAGCAGCCCCCGAACAGGGGGTTCTATTGAAGCTTTCTTT. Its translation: CASSPRTGGSIEAFF.